This TCR beta chain was sequenced for a study of cytomegalovirus exposure and HLA in healthy donors. The CDR3 has 16 amino acids. V lost 3 bases and J lost 7; bases outside the gene matches: 12. CDR1 and CDR2 (germline): MGHDK, SYGVNS. With regard to this clone: No antigen is known for it.

PCR used 60 Vbeta primers and 13 Jbeta primers. The protocol was immunoSEQ multiplex PCR, while the TCRdb copy is restricted to in-frame clones and leaves out a portion. Among roughly 240,000 clones, roughly 80% were seen once, and the ten largest hold roughly 5%. The study, taken as a whole, reports: Of the V segments, some could not be distinguished, including TRBV6-2 and TRBV6-3, and were excluded. Among TCR beta chains of equal frequency, HLA-associated ones were more clonally expanded in a later analysis. The listing of 150 to 200 TCR beta chains classed them as cytomegalovirus-associated. A later analysis showed TCR association rates differing by HLA locus, peaking at DRB1 and lowest at HLA-C.

The V and J genes are TRBV25-1 and TRBJ1-2; 9 bases align to TRBD1. Material: PBMCs. This receptor was identified in a woman aged 40 to 50 in good health and CMV-seropositive. CDR3 sequence (DNA): TGTGCCAGCAGTGACCCGGGACAGGGCCCAGTTGGTGGCTACACCTTC. It yields the protein CASSDPGQGPVGGYTF.